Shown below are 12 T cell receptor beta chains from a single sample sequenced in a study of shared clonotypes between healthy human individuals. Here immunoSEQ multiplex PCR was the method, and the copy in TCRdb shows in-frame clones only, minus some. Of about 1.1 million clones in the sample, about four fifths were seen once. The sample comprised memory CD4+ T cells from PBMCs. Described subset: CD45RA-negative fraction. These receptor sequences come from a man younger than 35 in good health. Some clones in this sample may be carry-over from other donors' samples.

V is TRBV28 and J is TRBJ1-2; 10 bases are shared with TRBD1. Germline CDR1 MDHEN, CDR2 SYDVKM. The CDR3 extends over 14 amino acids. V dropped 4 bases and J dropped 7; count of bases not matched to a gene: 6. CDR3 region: CASSSTRTGGGYTF. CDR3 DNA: TGTGCCAGCAGTTCCACCCGGACAGGGGGTGGCTACACCTTC.

CDR3 protein: CASSSPGLATLGAYEQYF. CDR3 coding DNA: TGCGCCAGCAGCTCACCGGGACTAGCGACCTTAGGGGCCTACGAGCAGTACTTC. The rearrangement links TRBV5-1 to TRBJ2-7; TRBD2 agrees at 10 bases. Germline V gene data show CDR1 as SGHRS and CDR2 as YFSETQ. CDR3 length: 18 residues. With 3 bases clipped from V and 2 bases from J, the junction kept 14 bases outside the gene matches.

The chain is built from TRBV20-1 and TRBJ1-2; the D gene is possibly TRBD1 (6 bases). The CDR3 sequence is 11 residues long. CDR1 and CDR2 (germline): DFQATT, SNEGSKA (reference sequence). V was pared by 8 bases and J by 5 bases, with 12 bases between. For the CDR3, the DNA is TGCAGTACGGAGCAGGGGTATGGCTACACCTTC. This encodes CSTEQGYGYTF.

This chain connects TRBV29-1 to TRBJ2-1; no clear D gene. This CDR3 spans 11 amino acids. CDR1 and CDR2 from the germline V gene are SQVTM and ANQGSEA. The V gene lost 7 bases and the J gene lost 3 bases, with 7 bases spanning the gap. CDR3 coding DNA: TGCAGCGGGGCAGTCTACAATGAGCAGTTCTTC. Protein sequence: CSGAVYNEQFF.

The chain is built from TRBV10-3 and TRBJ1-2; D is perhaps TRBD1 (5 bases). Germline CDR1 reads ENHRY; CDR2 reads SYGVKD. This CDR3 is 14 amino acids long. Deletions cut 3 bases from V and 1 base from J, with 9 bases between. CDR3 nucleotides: TGTGCCATCAGTGATAAAGGGGTTAACTATGGCTACACCTTC. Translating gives CAISDKGVNYGYTF.

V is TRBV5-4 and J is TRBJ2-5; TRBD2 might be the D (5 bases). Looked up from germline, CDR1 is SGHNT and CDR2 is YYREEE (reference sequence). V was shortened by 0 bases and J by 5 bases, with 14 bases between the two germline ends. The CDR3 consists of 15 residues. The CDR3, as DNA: TGTGCCAGCAGCTTGGAACGTAGGTCGGGGGAGACCCAGTACTTC. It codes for CASSLERRSGETQYF.

CDR3 sequence (DNA): TGTGCCAGCAGCGTAGGGTCGTGGGGGGCAGGCCGAGAGACCCAGTACTTC. It yields the protein CASSVGSWGAGRETQYF. The chain uses TRBV9 and TRBJ2-5; D tentatively fits TRBD1 or TRBD2 (6 bases each). Trimming left V 0 bases short and J 4 bases short, with 19 bases between. CDR3 size: 17 residues. Per germline, CDR1 SGDLS and CDR2 YYNGEE.

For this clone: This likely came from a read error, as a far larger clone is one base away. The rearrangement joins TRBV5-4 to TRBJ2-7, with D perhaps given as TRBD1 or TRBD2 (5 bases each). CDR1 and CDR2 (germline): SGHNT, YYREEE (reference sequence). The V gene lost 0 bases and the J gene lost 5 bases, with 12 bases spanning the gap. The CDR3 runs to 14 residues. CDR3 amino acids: CASSLANGAHEQYF. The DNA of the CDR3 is TGTGCCAGCAGCTTGGCCAACGGGGCCCACGAGCAGTACTTC.

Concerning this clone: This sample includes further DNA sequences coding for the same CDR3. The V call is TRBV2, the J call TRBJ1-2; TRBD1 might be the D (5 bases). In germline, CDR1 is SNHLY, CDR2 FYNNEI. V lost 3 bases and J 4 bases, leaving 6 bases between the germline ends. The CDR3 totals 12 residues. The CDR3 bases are TGTGCCAGCAGTGAGGGACTCTATGGCTACACCTTC. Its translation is CASSEGLYGYTF.

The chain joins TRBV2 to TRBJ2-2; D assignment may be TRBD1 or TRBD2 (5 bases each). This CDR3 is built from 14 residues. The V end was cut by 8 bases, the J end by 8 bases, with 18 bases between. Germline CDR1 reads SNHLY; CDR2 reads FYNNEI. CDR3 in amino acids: CASGSGAETGELFF. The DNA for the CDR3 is TGTGCCAGCGGGTCCGGGGCCGAAACGGGGGAGCTGTTTTTT. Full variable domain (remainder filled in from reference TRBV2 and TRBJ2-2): EPEVTQTPSHQVTQMGQEVILRCVPISNHLYFYWYRQILGQKVEFLVSFYNNEISEKSEIFDDQFSVERPDGSNFTLKIRSTKLEDSAMYFCASGSGAETGELFFGEGSRLTVL.

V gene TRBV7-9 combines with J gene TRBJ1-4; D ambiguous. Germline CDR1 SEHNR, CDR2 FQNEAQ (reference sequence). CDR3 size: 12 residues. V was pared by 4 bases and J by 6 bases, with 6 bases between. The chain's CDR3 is CASSWGYEKLFF. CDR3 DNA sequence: TGTGCCAGCAGCTGGGGTTATGAAAAACTGTTTTTT.

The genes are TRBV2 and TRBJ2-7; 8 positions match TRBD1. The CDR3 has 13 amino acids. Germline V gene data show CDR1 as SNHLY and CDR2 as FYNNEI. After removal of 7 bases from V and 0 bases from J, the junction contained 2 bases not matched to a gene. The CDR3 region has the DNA TGTGCCAGCAACAGGGGGAGCTCCTACGAGCAGTACTTC. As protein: CASNRGSSYEQYF.